The text below deals with one T cell receptor (beta chain). The specificity of this receptor is unknown. Per-base quality was not reported, and no clone a single base away is much larger than it. The source of the sample is a study of blood T cell repertoires in COVID-19 (dated by TCRdb to 2019 to 2021). Study-wide context: Samples covering the acute and convalescent phases of COVID-19 were provided by collaborators in the United States, Italy and Spain. Where available, HLA class I and class II types were obtained from metadata supplied by the sample provider rather than from assay-based typing. The samples were drawn from the first 160 participants of the ongoing ImmuneRACE study and from under 1,500 subjects provided by 6 global collaborators. The repertoires were made available in a free public database intended to serve as a resource for research on the immune response to SARS-CoV-2. Nearly every sample came with metadata listing a de-identified subject ID, COVID-19 status, age in years and sex. Subjects who had been exposed to COVID-19, were actively infected with it, or had recovered from it provided the deeply sampled blood TCRbeta repertoires that made up the dataset. The prospective study material was composed of cDNA or gDNA derived from T cells, B-cell-depleted T cells, or PBMCs.

TCRbeta CDR3 regions were amplified from genomic DNA using the immunoSEQ Assay, a bias-controlled multiplex PCR. Per the authors' processing: The number of nucleated cells in each sample was estimated by amplification of reference gene primers within the assay. To quantify the absolute abundance of each unique TCRbeta CDR3 rearrangement, sequence reads were collapsed and filtered. For each sample, productive Simpson clonality was calculated as the square root of Simpson's diversity index across productive rearrangements. TCRdb provides this immuneACCESS table in a form limited to in-frame rearrangements. Some clones are lacking; in checked studies, under half of them reflect an unresolved V gene, and why the rest are absent is not known. The DNA gave D and trimming, while V, J and clone size come from that table. The sample table holds 130,000 or so clones, of which about four fifths were seen once. In total, the top ten clones hold approximately 3% of the sample.

The collaborating institutions used their own protocols to collect whole blood in K2EDTA tubes. For TCRbeta analysis, collaborators shipped samples in one of three forms: frozen whole blood, isolated PBMCs, or DNA extracted from either of those sample types. As encoded in the germline V gene, CDR1 is MGHRA while CDR2 is YSYEKL. A distance of 15 bases separates the germline ends of V and J, which lose 4 bases and 12 bases respectively. The cysteine opens and the phenylalanine closes a CDR3 of 13 amino acids. Only the CDR3 part of the read is kept: 39 bases, read in frame from the first base. Broad study findings and their caveats: How much clinical and demographic metadata was included differed by source and by participant, and the metadata was provided uncurated.

Sequenced input: peripheral blood. The TCR originated in a woman older than 75 with acute or convalescent COVID-19. The chain uses TRBV4-1 and TRBJ1-4; TRBD1 is perhaps the D gene, given 6 matching bases. The CDR3: CASSPTGLWELFF. DNA sequence: TGCGCCAGCAGCCCGACAGGTCTATGGGAACTGTTTTTT.